This note documents a single TCR beta chain sequence. At least ten counts were recorded for this clone. What antigen it recognizes has not been identified. No much larger clonotype is one base removed from it; base qualities were not supplied. This sample stems from a study of shared clonotypes between healthy human individuals (dated by TCRdb to 2018 to 2021). Looking at the study overall: The cohort included three men and a couple of women between 18 and 49 years of age. Leukapheresis yielded between about 0.8 and 9.5 billion PBMCs per donor. For each donor, CD4 naive and CD4 memory were each run on three plates, CD8 naive on two plates, and CD8 memory on one plate. Different laboratories and diverse techniques were used to prepare libraries and sequence TCR repertoires, to increase sequencing depth and limit assay-specific biases. To estimate repertoire size and how much clonotypes are shared between individuals, the study performed deep sequencing of blood TCR repertoires from about five healthy adults.

The donors were healthy, HIV-negative adults who had no recently reported acute infections or vaccinations. All donors were Caucasian adults living in Nashville, Tennessee, USA. CD4+ T cells were enriched by magnetic negative selection; naive cells were then positively selected on CD45RA, and the negative fraction formed the memory subset. After blood collection by leukapheresis, PBMCs were isolated using Ficoll-Histopaque density gradient centrifugation and then cryopreserved in the vapor phase of liquid nitrogen. Analytical flow cytometry was used to check the purity and quantity of each magnetically sorted T cell population. Genomic DNA was isolated from each sorted fraction and quantified by UV absorbance on a Nanodrop 2000c. Using the deep immunoSEQ assay, TCR CDR3 regions were amplified from genomic DNA by multiplex PCR. For each cell subset, the extracted genomic DNA was distributed evenly across all wells of several immunoSEQ 96-well plates, and each plate served as one replicate. For sorted subsets, each replicate PCR was loaded with roughly 200 ng genomic DNA, equivalent to 32,000 or so T cell genomes. Purified libraries were quantified with a Qubit 3.0 fluorometer, sized on a Bioanalyzer 2100, and re-quantified with the KAPA Library Quantification kit. A separate single-read 150-cycle Illumina NextSeq 550 flow cell was used to sequence each immunoSEQ 96-well plate. The authors processed their data as follows. The immunoSEQ output contained only junctional sequences without quality scores, so filtering could not match that applied to full-length reads. Sequences were annotated with PyIR, a Python wrapper for IgBLAST v1.9, and V/J genes and CDR3 were assigned using IMGT germline references. Reads were filtered out if the reads had weak V/J assignments (E-value above 1e-6), no CDR3, stop codons, out-of-frame junctions, or ambiguous translated residues. V3J clonotypes were defined as sequences sharing an identical inferred V gene, J gene, and CDR3 amino acid sequence. To compute the percentage overlap between repertoires, the number of shared unique clonotypes was divided by the size of the smaller repertoire. Repertoire richness was assessed with RTK rarefaction, the Chao1 estimator, and Recon v2.1 estimates of unobserved clonotypes. OLGA was used to compute generation probabilities for all TCRbeta clonotypes that the gDNA method yielded from a few donors. What TCRdb holds here is the immuneACCESS table cut down to in-frame rearrangements. Part of the clones is not present; checked against another copy, under half of the missing clones reflect an unresolved V gene, and the others are unexplained. V and J calls and clone size follow that table, whereas D and trimming were derived from the DNA. Across this sample there are around 2,000,000 clones, with around 95% seen only once. The ten largest clones take up 0.13% of the sample.

Broad study findings and their caveats: The genetic and exposure-history diversity represented was limited by the small number of donors. Incomplete sequencing was indicated by rarefaction of sorted-subset datasets, despite the large sequencing depth. Compared with non-shared clonotypes, the clonotypes found in all four sorted-subset donors had higher generation probabilities. Only blood was sampled, and tissue TCR repertoires likely differ from those in blood. Larger estimated clonotype richness was generally found for naive subsets than for memory subsets. About 5% of naive CD4, 3.5% of naive CD8, roughly 2.4% of memory CD4, and 0.4% of memory CD8 clonotypes were shared across several donors. Pairwise subsampling led to the expectation that sequencing depth would affect the degree of clonotype sharing among donors.

Sequenced material: naive CD4+ T cells sorted from blood. The cell subset or site label of this sample denotes: CD45RA+ positively selected. The source is a man between 18 and 29 years old in good health.

The base sequence is TGCAGTTCAACCCTCACCTATGGCTACACCTTC. This encodes CSSTLTYGYTF. The sequence joins TRBV20-1 to TRBJ1-2; the D gene identity is not certain. CDR1 and CDR2 are drawn from the germline V gene (reference sequence): DFQATT, SNEGSKA. V is reduced by 8 bases and J by 4 bases, leaving a spacing of 11 bases between them. The CDR3 measures 11 amino acids from cysteine to phenylalanine. Just CDR3 DNA is preserved here, 33 bases in frame from base 1.